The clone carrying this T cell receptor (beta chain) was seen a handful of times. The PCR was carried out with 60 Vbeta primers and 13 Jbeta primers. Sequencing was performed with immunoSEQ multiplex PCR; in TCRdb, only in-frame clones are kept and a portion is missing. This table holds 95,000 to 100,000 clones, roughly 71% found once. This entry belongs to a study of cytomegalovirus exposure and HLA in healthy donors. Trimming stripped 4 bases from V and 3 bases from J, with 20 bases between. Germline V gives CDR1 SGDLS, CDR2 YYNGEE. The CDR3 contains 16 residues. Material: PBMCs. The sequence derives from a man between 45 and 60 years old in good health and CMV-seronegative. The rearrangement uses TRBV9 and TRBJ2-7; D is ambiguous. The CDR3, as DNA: TGTGCCAGCAGCATCTTACCCTCCCTGAGCGTCTACGAGCAGTACTTC. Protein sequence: CASSILPSLSVYEQYF.